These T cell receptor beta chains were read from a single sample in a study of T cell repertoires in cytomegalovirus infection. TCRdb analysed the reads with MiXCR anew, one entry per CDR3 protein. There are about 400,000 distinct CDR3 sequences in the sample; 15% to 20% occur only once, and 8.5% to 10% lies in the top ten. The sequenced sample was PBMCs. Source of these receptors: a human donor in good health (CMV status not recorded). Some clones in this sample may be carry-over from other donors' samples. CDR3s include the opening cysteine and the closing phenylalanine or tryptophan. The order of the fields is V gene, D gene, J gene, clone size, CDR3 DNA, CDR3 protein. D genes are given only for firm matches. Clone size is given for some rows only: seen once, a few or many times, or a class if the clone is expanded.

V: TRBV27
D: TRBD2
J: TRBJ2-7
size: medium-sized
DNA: TGTGCCAGCAAGCAAGGAGCGGGAGGGTTATACGAGCAGTACTTC
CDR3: CASKQGAGGLYEQYF

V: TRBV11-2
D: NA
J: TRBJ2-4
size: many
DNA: TGTGCCAGCAGCTTATCAGGGCAAAACATTCAGTACTTC
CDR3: CASSLSGQNIQYF

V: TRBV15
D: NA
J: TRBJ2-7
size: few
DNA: TGTGCCACCAGGAATCCCCAGGGCCACTACGAGCAGTACTTC
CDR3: CATRNPQGHYEQYF

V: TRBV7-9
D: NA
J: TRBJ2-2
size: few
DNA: TGTGCCAGCAGCTTAAAGGACAGTTCCGGGGAGCTGTTTTTT
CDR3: CASSLKDSSGELFF

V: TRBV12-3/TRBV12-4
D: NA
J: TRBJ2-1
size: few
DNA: TGTGCCAGCAGCTCACGGGACGCGGGATTCTACAATGAGCAGTTCTTC
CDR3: CASSSRDAGFYNEQFF

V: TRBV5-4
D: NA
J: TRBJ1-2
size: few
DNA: TGTGCCAGCAGCTTGTCGGTCAGCCGGGGAGTCTCAGGCTACACCTTC
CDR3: CASSLSVSRGVSGYTF

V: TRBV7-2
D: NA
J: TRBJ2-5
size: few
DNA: TGTGCCAGCATGCGGGGAATAGCGGCCAAAGAGACCCAGTACTTC
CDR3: CASMRGIAAKETQYF

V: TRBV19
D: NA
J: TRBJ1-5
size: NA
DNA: TGTGCCAGTAGTGGGCAGGCGGCCAGCAATCAGCCCCAGCATTTT
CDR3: CASSGQAASNQPQHF

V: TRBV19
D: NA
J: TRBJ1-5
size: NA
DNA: TGTGCCAGTAGTATGGCGGGGAATCAGCCCCAGCATTTT
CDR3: CASSMAGNQPQHF

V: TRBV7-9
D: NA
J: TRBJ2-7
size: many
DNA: TGTGCCAGCAGCGCGGGACAGAGCTCCTACGAGCAGTACTTC
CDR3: CASSAGQSSYEQYF

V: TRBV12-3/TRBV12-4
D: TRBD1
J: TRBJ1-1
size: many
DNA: TGTGCCAGCAGACTAACAGGGGGTGACACTGAAGCTTTCTTT
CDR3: CASRLTGGDTEAFF

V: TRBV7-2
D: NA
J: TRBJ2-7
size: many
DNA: TGTGCCAGCAGCCCATCCTGGGGCGTAAGCTACGAGCAGTACTTC
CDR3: CASSPSWGVSYEQYF

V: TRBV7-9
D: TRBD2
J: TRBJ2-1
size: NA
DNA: TGTGCCAGCAGCGCCCGAGAGGGACTACTCAATGAGCAGTTCTTC
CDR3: CASSAREGLLNEQFF

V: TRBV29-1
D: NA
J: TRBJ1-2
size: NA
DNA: TGCAGCGTTGAACGAGGAATAGCTAACTATGGCTACACCTTC
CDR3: CSVERGIANYGYTF

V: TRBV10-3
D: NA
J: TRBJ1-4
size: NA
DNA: TGTGCCACCAGAACTGACAGCACCGTGTTTTTT
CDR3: CATRTDSTVFF

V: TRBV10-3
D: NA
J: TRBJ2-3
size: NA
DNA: TGTGCCATCAGTGAAAGGGGAGCACTTACAGATACGCAGTATTTT
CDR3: CAISERGALTDTQYF

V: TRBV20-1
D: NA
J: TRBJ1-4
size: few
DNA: TGCAGTGCTAGGGTGCCTTTTGGTGCAACTAATGAAAAACTGTTTTTT
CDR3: CSARVPFGATNEKLFF

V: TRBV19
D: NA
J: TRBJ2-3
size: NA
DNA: TGTGCCAGTAGTATAGTCCCCCCGGATACGCAGTATTTT
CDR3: CASSIVPPDTQYF

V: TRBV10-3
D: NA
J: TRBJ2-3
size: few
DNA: TGTGCCGTCCACAGGGACATCACAGATACGCAGTATTTT
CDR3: CAVHRDITDTQYF

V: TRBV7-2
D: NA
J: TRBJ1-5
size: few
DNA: TGTGCCAGCAGTATGGAGGGCGCCCAGCCCCAGCATTTT
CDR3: CASSMEGAQPQHF

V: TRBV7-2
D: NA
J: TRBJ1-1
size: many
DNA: TGTGCCAGCAGCTTTGAGGGAGACACTGAAGCTTTCTTT
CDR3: CASSFEGDTEAFF

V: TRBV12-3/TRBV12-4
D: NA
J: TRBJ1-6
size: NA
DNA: TGTGCCAGCAGTTTAGGCGCAGGGGTTTCACCCCTCCACTTT
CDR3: CASSLGAGVSPLHF

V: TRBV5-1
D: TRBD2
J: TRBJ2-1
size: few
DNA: TGCGCCAGCAGCCCCGGGGTAGCGGGAGAGGAGGAGCAGTTCTTC
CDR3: CASSPGVAGEEEQFF

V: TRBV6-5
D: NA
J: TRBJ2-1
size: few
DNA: TGTGCCAGCAGTTACCTAGGAGGGGTAAATGAGCAGTTCTTC
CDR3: CASSYLGGVNEQFF

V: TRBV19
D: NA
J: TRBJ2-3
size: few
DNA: TGTGCCGCGGGGGATACGCAGTATTTT
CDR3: CAAGDTQYF

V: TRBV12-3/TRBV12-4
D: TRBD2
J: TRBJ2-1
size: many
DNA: TGTGCCATCGCTAGCGGGAGTTCCTACAATGAGCAGTTCTTC
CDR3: CAIASGSSYNEQFF

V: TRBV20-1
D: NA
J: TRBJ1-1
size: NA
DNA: TGCAGTGCTAGAATGGGGGGGGCAGTGGAAGCTTTCTTT
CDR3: CSARMGGAVEAFF

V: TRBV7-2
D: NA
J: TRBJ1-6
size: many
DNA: TGTGCCAGCAGCTTGGGACGAAGAAATTCACCCCTCCACTTT
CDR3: CASSLGRRNSPLHF

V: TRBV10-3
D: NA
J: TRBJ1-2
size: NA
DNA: TGTGCCATCAGTGAGGCGGTTTTAAACTATGGCTACACCTTC
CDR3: CAISEAVLNYGYTF

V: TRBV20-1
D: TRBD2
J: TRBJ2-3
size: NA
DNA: TGCAGTGCTAGTTATACCCTACTAGCGGGGGGCACAGATACGCAGTATTTT
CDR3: CSASYTLLAGGTDTQYF

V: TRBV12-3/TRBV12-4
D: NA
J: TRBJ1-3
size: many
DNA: TGTGCCAGCACCCCCCGTAGGACTTATAGCTCTGGAAACACCATATATTTT
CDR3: CASTPRRTYSSGNTIYF

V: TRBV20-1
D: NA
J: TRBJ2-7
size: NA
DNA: TGCAGTGCTAGAGACCCAGCAGCCCACGAGCAGTACTTC
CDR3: CSARDPAAHEQYF

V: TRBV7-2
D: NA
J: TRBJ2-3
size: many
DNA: TGTGCCAGCAGCACAGTGGGGGCAGGCACAGATACGCAGTATTTT
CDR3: CASSTVGAGTDTQYF

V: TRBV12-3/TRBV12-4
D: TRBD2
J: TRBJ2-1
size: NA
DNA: TGTGCCAGCAGAGAACCGGGACTAGCGGACAATGAGCAGTTCTTC
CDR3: CASREPGLADNEQFF

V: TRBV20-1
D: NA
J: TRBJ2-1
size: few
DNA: TGCAGTGCTCCCGCGGGTACCGCCTACAATGAGCAGTTCTTC
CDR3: CSAPAGTAYNEQFF

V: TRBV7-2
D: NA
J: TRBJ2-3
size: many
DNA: TGTGCCAGCAGCTTAGACCAGGGCGGGAACACAGATACGCAGTATTTT
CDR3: CASSLDQGGNTDTQYF

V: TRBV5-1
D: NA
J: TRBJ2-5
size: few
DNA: TGCGCCAGCAGCATAGACCAAGAGACCCAGTACTTC
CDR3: CASSIDQETQYF

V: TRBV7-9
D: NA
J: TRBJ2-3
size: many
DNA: TGTGCCAGCAGCTTATTCGACAGAGACACAGATACGCAGTATTTT
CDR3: CASSLFDRDTDTQYF

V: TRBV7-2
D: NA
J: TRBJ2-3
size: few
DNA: TGTGCCAGCAGCCCCCGGGGGTGGTGGGCGGCCTCTAGCACAGATACGCAGTATTTT
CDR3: CASSPRGWWAASSTDTQYF

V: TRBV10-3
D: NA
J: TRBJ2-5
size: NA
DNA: TGTGCCATCAGTGTGCGGCCCCAAGAGACCCAGTACTTC
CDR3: CAISVRPQETQYF